This T cell receptor (beta chain) was recovered during a study of vaccination effects on CD4 cells after COVID-19. The overall study: Two-dose BNT162b2 or mRNA-1273 vaccination was given to participants.

Germline-derived CDR1 and CDR2 are SGHAT and FQDESV (reference sequence). The CDR3 extends over 13 amino acids. V lost 4 bases and J 4 bases, leaving 8 bases between the germline ends. Expansion with viral peptide pools was applied to antigen-specific CD4+ T cells by the ViraFEST assay prior to sequencing. Culturing for 10 days preceded CD4+ T cell isolation. After approximately 2 million PBMC were placed in each well, they were cultured with about 10 IU/ml IL-2 and 10 ug/ml peptides. Libraries were prepared by immunoSEQ multiplex PCR; TCRdb keeps only in-frame clonotypes and omits some of them. The table lists about 79,000 clones, around four fifths of them singletons, with more than 1.5% in the top ten. A few counts support this clone. Antigen unknown.

The rearrangement links TRBV11-1 to TRBJ1-3; no clear D. The material was CD4+ T cells from PBMCs cultured with HCoV-229E spike peptides, obtained before COVID-19 vaccination. The sequence was collected from a human donor who received a COVID-19 vaccine. The chain's CDR3 is CASSSAEGNTIYF. In DNA form, the CDR3 reads TGTGCCAGCAGCTCGGCTGAAGGAAACACCATATATTTT.